This TCR beta chain appears in the sequencing data of a study of blood T cell repertoires in COVID-19. Here immunoSEQ multiplex PCR was the method, and the copy in TCRdb shows in-frame clones only, minus some. Of more than 45,000 clones detected, more than 75% appear once; the ten largest clones hold around a fifth. CDR1 SGDLS and CDR2 YYNGEE come from the germline V gene. Germline trimming cut 5 bases from V and 9 bases from J; bases unmatched to any gene: 6. The CDR3 consists of 13 residues. The chain combines TRBV9 with TRBJ2-1, with 9 nucleotides matching TRBD2. The receptor was isolated from an older woman with acute or convalescent COVID-19. Sequencing used peripheral blood. CDR3 coding DNA: TGTGCCAGCAGAGAAGCGGGGGGCGCTGAGCAGTTCTTC. Protein: CASREAGGAEQFF.